This T cell receptor (beta chain) was obtained from a study of cytomegalovirus exposure and HLA in healthy donors. Study-wide findings and caveats: Later work found most CMV-associated TCR beta chains apparently HLA-restricted. Confirmation in vitro established that a few CMV-associated chains were specific for CMV antigens. The study labeled more than 150 TCR beta chains cytomegalovirus-associated. Later analysis reportedly placed an Asian-associated ancestry cluster below the approximately 650-donor mean in N-insertions.

CDR3 length: 15 amino acids. Trimming removed 5 bases from V and 3 bases from J; junction bases left unmatched: 7. The germline CDR1 and CDR2 sequences are MNHNY and SVGAGI (reference sequence). The study ran its PCR with 60 Vbeta and 13 Jbeta primers. Profiled with immunoSEQ multiplex PCR; TCRdb holds only in-frame clones, not every one. In the table there are some 180,000 clones, about 13% of which are singletons. On this clone: No antigen is known for it.

The material sequenced was PBMCs. The sequence derives from a man aged 50-59 years in good health and CMV-seropositive. This rearrangement joins TRBV6-6 to TRBJ1-1, with 9 bases fitting TRBD1. This CDR3 is CASSAPGQGYTEAFF. The DNA for the CDR3 is TGTGCCAGCAGTGCGCCGGGACAGGGCTACACTGAAGCTTTCTTT.